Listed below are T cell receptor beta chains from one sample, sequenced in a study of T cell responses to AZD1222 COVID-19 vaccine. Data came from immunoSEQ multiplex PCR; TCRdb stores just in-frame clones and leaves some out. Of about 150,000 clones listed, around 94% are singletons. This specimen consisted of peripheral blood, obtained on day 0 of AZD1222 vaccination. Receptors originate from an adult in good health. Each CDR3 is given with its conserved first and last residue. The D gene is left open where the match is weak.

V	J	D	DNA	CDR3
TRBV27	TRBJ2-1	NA	TGTGCCAGCAGTCTCCGACAGAACCTAAGATTGGGGAATGAGCAGTTCTTC	CASSLRQNLRLGNEQFF
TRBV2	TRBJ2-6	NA	TGTGCCAGAGTACCTGACTCTGGGGCCAACGTCCTGACTTTC	CARVPDSGANVLTF
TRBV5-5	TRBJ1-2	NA	TGTGCCAGCAGCCGGGTGGACAATTCCTATGGCTACACCTTC	CASSRVDNSYGYTF
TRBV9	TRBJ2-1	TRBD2	TGTGCCAGCAGTTCGGTAGCGGGAGCGAAGGGTGAGCAGTTCTTC	CASSSVAGAKGEQFF
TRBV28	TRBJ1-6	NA	TGTGCCAGCAGTGCCCCCGCCACTGGGAGTTCACCCCTCCACTTT	CASSAPATGSSPLHF
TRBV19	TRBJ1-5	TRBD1	TGTGCCAGTAGTATCCGGGACAGGAATGGAGGCTTCGTAGCAAATCAGCCCCAGCATTTT	CASSIRDRNGGFVANQPQHF
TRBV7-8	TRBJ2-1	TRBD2	TGTGCCAGCAGCTTAGTGGCGGGGGGTTACAATGAGCAGTTCTTC	CASSLVAGGYNEQFF
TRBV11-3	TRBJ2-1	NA	TGTGCCAGCAGCTTAGAGGCAGGCCCCTACAATGAGCAGTTCTTC	CASSLEAGPYNEQFF
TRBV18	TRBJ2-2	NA	TGTGCCAGCTCACCACCGGCGTCAGGGAGCGGGGAGCTGTTTTTT	CASSPPASGSGELFF
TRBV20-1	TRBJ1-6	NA	TGCAGTGCTAGTGTTGCGTCGGGAGGCGGGAATTCACCCCTCCACTTT	CSASVASGGGNSPLHF
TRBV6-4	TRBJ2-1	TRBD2	TGTGCCAGCAGTGACTCGGGAGGGTCGGGGTACAATGAGCAGTTCTTC	CASSDSGGSGYNEQFF
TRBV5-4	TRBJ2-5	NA	TGTGCCAGCAGCTATGGTATGAACGTTGTAGGACTCCAAGAGACCCAGTACTTC	CASSYGMNVVGLQETQYF
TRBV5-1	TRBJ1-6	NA	TGCGCCAGCAGTCGAATGGGGGGTTCCTATAATTCACCCCTCCACTTT	CASSRMGGSYNSPLHF
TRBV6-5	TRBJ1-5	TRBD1	TGTGCCAGCAGCCCGACAGGGGTGAGAGTTCAGCCCCAGCATTTT	CASSPTGVRVQPQHF
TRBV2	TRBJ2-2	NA	TGTGCCAGCAGCCCCGAGGGGACCGGGGAGCTGTTTTTT	CASSPEGTGELFF